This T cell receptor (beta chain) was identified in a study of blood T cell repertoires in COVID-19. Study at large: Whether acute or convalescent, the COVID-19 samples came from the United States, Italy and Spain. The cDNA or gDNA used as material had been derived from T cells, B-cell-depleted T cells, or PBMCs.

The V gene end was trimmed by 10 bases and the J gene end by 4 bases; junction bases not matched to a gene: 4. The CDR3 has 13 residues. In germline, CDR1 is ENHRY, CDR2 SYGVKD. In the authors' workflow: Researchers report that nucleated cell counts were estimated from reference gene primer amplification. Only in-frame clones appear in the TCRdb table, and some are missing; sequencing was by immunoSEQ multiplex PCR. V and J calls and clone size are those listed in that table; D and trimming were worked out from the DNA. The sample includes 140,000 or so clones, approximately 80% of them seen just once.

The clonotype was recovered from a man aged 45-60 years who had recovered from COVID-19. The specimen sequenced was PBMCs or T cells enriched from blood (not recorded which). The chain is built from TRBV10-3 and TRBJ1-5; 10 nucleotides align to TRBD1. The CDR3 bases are TGTGCCACAGGGACAGGGGAGAATCAGCCCCAGCATTTT. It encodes CATGTGENQPQHF.